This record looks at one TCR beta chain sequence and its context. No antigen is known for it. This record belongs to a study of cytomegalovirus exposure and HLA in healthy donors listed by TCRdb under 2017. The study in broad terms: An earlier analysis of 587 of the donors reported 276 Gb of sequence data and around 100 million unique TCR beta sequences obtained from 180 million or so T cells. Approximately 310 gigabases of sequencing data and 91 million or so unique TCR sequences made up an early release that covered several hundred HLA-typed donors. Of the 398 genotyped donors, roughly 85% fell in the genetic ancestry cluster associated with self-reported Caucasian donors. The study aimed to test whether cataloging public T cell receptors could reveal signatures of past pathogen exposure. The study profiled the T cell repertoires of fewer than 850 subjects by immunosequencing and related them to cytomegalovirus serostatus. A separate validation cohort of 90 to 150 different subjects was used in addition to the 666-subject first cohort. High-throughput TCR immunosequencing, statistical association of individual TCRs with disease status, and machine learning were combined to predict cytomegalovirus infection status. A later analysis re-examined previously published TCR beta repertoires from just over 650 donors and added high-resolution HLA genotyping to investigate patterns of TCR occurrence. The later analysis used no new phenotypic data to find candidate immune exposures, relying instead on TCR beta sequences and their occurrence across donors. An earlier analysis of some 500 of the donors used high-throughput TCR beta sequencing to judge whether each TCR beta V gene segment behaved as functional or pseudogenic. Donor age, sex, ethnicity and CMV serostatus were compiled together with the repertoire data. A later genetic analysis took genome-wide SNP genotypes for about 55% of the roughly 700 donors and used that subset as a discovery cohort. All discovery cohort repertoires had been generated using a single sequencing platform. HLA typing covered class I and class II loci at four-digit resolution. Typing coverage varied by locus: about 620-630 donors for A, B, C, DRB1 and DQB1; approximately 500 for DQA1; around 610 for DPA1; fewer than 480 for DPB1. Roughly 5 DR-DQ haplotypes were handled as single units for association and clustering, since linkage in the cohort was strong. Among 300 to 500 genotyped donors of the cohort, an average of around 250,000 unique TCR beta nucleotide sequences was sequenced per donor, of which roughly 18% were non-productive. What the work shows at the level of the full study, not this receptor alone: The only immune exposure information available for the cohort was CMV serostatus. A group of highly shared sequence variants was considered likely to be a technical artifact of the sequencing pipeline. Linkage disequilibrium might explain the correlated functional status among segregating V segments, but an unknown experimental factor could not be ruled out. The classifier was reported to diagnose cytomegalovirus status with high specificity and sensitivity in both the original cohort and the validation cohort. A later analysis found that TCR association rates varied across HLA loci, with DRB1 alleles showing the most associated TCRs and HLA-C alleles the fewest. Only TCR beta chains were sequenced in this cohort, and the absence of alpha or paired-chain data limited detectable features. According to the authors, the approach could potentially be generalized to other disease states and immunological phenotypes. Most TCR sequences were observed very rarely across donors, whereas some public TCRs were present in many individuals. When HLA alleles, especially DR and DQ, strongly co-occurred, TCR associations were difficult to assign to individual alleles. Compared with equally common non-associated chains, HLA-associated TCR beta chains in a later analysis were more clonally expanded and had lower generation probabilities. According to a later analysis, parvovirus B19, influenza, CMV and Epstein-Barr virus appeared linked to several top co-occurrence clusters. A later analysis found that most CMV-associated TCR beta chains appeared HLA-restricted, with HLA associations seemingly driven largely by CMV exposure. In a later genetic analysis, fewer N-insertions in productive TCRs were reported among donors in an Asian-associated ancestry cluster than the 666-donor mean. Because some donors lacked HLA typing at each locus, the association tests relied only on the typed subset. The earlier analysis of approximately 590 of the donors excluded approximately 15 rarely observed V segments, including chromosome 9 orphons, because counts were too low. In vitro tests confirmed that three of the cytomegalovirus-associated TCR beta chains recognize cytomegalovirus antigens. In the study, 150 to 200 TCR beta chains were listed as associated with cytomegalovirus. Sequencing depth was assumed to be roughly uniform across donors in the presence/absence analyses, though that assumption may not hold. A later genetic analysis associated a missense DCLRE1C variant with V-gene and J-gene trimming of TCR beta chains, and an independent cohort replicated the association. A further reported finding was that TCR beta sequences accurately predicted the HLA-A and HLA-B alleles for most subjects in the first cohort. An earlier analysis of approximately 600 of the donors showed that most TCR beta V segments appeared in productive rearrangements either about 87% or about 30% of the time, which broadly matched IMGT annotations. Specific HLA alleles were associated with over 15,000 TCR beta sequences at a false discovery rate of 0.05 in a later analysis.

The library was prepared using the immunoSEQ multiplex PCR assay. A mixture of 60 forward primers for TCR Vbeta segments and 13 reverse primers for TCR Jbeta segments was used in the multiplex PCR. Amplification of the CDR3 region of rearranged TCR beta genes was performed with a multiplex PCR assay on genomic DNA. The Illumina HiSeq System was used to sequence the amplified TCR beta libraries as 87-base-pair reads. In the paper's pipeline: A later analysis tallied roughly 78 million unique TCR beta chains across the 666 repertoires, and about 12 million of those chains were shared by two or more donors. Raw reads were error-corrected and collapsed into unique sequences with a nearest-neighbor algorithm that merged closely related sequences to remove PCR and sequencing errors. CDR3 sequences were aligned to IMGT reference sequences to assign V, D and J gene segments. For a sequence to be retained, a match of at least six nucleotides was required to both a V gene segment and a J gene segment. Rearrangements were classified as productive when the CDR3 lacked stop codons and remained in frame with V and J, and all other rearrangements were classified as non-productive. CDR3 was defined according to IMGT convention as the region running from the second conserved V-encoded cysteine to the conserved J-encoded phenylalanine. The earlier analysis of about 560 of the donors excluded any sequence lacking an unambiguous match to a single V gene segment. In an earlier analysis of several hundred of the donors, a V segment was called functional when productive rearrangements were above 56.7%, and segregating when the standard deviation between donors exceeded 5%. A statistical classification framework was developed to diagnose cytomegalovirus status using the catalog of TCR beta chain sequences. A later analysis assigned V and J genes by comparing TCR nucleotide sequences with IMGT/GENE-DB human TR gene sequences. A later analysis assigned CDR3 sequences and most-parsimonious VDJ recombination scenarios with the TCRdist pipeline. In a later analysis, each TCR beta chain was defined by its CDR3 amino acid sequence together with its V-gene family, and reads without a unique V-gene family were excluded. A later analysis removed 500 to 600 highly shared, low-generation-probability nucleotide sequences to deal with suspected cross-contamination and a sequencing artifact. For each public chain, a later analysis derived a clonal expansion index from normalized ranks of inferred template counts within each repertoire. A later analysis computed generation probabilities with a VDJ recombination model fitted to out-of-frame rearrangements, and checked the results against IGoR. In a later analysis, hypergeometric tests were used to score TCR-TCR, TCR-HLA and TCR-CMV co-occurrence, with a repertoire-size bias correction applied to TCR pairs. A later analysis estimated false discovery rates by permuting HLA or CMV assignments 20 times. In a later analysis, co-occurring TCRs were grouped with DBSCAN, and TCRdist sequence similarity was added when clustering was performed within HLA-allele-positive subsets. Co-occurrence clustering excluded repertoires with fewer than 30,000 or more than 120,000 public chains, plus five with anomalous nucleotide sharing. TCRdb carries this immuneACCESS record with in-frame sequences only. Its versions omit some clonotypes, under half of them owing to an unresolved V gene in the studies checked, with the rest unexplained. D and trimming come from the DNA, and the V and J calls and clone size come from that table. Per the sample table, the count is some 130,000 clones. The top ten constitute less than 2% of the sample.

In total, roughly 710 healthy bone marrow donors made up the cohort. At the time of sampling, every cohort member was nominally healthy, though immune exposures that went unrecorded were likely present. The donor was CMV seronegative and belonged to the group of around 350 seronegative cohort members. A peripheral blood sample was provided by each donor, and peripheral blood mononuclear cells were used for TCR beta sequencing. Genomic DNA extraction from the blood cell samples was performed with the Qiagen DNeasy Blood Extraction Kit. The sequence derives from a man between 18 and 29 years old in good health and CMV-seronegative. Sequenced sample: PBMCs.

The sequence in DNA is TGCGCCAGCCGTACAGGGGGACAAGAGCAGTTCTTC. Its translation reads: CASRTGGQEQFF. The chain uses TRBV5-1 and TRBJ2-1, and 8 junction bases match TRBD1. Trimming leaves V shorter by 7 bases and J shorter by 10 bases, with the junction holding 7 bases beyond the gene matches. CDR1 SGHRS and CDR2 YFSETQ are derived from the germline V gene. CDR3 length: 12 amino acids, cysteine to phenylalanine. The read is trimmed to its CDR3 DNA, 36 bases read in frame from base 1.